Here is one TCR beta chain with its context. Antigen specificity is unknown. Per germline, CDR1 MNHEY and CDR2 SMNVEV (reference sequence). The CDR3 has 12 amino acids. The ends were cut back, 5 bases at V and 7 bases at J, with 9 bases in the middle. TCR beta CDR3 region amplification was performed from RNA transcripts. HTBI primers were used for first-round RT-PCR of the TCR CDR3. TCRdb fed the multiplex PCR reads into MiXCR, producing one record per CDR3 protein. The table shows more than 450,000 distinct CDR3 sequences, with less than 15% occurring only once. This entry belongs to a study of T cells in Graves' hyperthyroidism and ophthalmopathy. Study results and limitations: Progression to ophthalmopathy was predicted a median of roughly 6.8 months early. Most thyroid clonotypes with frequency above 0.001 were detected in blood.

The chain joins TRBV27 to TRBJ2-1; D unclear. This receptor was identified in a middle-aged woman with Graves' hyperthyroidism. The material sequenced was blood. CDR3 sequence reads: CASSTFRNEQFF. CDR3 coding DNA: TGTGCCAGCAGTACCTTCCGGAATGAGCAGTTCTTC.